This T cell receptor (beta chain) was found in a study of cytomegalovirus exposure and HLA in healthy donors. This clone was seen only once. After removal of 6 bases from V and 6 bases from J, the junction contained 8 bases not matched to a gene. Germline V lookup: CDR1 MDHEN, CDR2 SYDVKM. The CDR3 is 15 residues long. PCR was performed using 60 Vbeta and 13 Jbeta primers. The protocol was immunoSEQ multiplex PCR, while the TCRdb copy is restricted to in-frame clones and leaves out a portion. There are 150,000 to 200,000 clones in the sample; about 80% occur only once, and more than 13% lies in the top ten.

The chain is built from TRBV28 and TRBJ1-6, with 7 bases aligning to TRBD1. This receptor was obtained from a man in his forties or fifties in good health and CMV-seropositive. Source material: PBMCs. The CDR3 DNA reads TGTGCCAGCAGACGAGTCGACAGGGTTAATTCACCCCTCCACTTT. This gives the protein CASRRVDRVNSPLHF. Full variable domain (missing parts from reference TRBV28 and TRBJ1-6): DVKVTQSSRYLVKRTGEKVFLECVQDMDHENMFWYRQDPGLGLRLIYFSYDVKMKEKGDIPEGYSVSREKKERFSLILESASTNQTSMYLCASRRVDRVNSPLHFGNGTRLTVT.